Listed here is a single T cell receptor (beta chain). This sample was taken from a study of blood T cell repertoires in COVID-19. At the level of the study: Sample material is recorded as cDNA or gDNA derived from T cells, B-cell-depleted T cells, or PBMCs.

The repertoire was sequenced with immunoSEQ multiplex PCR; TCRdb's copy has only in-frame clones and lacks some. Seen here are more than 200,000 clones, nearly 90% observed once, and the top ten hold roughly 10%. This TCR derives from a man under 40 who had recovered from COVID-19. Sequencing was done on a sample of PBMCs or T cells enriched from blood (not recorded which).

This chain's CDR3 is CASSLRAGGRTDTQYF. CDR3 DNA: TGTGCCAGCAGCTTAAGGGCGGGCGGTCGCACAGATACGCAGTATTTT. The chain links TRBV7-8 to TRBJ2-3, with D possibly matching TRBD2 (5 bases). CDR3 length: 16 residues. Germline CDR1 SGHVS, CDR2 FQNEAQ. V was pared by 2 bases and J by 1 base, with 13 bases between. Looking up the rest from reference TRBV7-8 and TRBJ2-3 gives the full variable domain: GAGVSQSPRYKVAKRGQDVALRCDPISGHVSLFWYQQALGQGPEFLTYFQNEAQLDKSGLPSDRFFAERPEGSVSTLKIQRTQQEDSAVYLCASSLRAGGRTDTQYFGPGTRLTVL.